This T cell receptor beta chain was obtained from a study of cytomegalovirus exposure and HLA in healthy donors. General study points: More clonal expansion characterized HLA-associated TCR beta chains than equally common others in a later analysis.

The table lists this clone with a few counts. Its antigen is currently unknown. PCR involved 60 Vbeta and 13 Jbeta primers. TCRdb's table, derived via immunoSEQ multiplex PCR, lists solely in-frame clones and lacks some. This table holds 30,000 to 40,000 clones, more than 80% found once. CDR3 length equals 13 residues. V was clipped by 4 bases and J by 4 bases, with 8 bases between them. Germline-derived CDR1 and CDR2 are SEHNR and FQNEAQ (reference sequence). The chain couples TRBV7-9 to TRBJ2-1; D not resolved. Sequenced sample: PBMCs. This TCR derives from a woman aged 40-49 years in good health and CMV-seronegative. The CDR3 region has the DNA TGTGCCAGCAGCTCCGCGCTGTACAATGAGCAGTTCTTC. Protein sequence: CASSSALYNEQFF.